These 32 T cell receptor beta chains were all obtained from the same sample, sequenced in a study of regulatory T cells in long-lasting Graves disease. Sequencing libraries for TCR beta were prepared with iRepertoire HTBI primers and Arm-PCR of CDR3 regions. TCRdb independently ran MiXCR on the multiplex PCR reads; one entry per CDR3 protein. The sample holds about 370,000 distinct CDR3 sequences, around 15% seen once. Time point defined: newly diagnosed GD, antithyroid drugs for less than 3 months. There was RNA extracted from PBMCs, and the TCR library was made from it. The sequencing used peripheral blood mononuclear cells (PBMCs), collected at new diagnosis, from a patient treated with antithyroid drugs. These receptors all stem from a female donor with Graves disease.

This clonotype has a count of ten or more. The J gene is TRBJ2-3, the V gene TRBV28; no reliable D call. Germline V gene sequence: CDR1 MDHEN, CDR2 SYDVKM. Trimming pared 3 bases from V and 5 bases from J, leaving 6 bases between. The CDR3 sequence is 12 residues long. The CDR3 DNA follows: TGTGCCAGCAGTTTTTTGGGAGATACGCAGTATTTT. Amino acid sequence: CASSFLGDTQYF.

V is TRBV6-2 or TRBV6-3 and J is TRBJ1-2, with a possible D match to TRBD1 (6 bases). V lost 6 bases, J lost 7 bases, and 15 bases lay in between. Germline V gene sequence: CDR1 MNHEY, CDR2 SVGEGT. CDR3 length: 13 residues. CDR3: CASRKTGKSGYTF. The CDR3, as DNA: TGTGCCAGCAGGAAAACAGGGAAATCTGGCTACACCTTC.

This clonotype was recorded at least ten times. The CDR3 sequence is CASSYRDKSYEQYF. CDR3 DNA sequence: TGTGCCAGCAGTTACCGGGACAAATCCTACGAGCAGTACTTC. The genes are TRBV6-9 and TRBJ2-7; D possibly corresponds to TRBD1 (6 bases). V was clipped by 3 bases and J by 1 base, with 10 bases between them. Germline V gene lookup returns CDR1 MNHGY and CDR2 SVAAGI. The CDR3 extends over 14 amino acids.

This clonotype was seen repeatedly, ten times or more. The chain employs TRBV15 and TRBJ2-7, with D perhaps TRBD1 or TRBD2 (5 bases each). The CDR3 spans 17 residues. V was shortened by 0 bases and J by 0 bases, with 15 bases between the two germline ends. Germline V gene data show CDR1 as LNHNV and CDR2 as YYDKDF (reference sequence). DNA for the CDR3: TGTGCCACCAGCAGAGATGAAGGGGAGCAGATCTCCTACGAGCAGTACTTC. Translated, it gives CATSRDEGEQISYEQYF. The whole variable domain, filled in from reference TRBV15 and TRBJ2-7, reads DAMVIQNPRYQVTQFGKPVTLSCSQTLNHNVMYWYQQKSSQAPKLLFHYYDKDFNNEADTPDNFQSRRPNTSFCFLDIRSPGLGDTAMYLCATSRDEGEQISYEQYFGPGTRLTVT.

This clonotype has a count of ten or more. The chain has TRBV19 and TRBJ2-5, with D possibly being TRBD2 (6 bases). The CDR3 is made up of 14 amino acids. Germline values: CDR1 LNHDA, CDR2 SQIVND (reference sequence). V was clipped by 4 bases and J by 4 bases, with 13 bases between them. In DNA form, the CDR3 reads TGTGCCAGTAGTACTAGCGTGGGATCAGAGACCCAGTACTTC. Amino acids: CASSTSVGSETQYF.

This clonotype was seen only a few times. V and J are TRBV29-1 and TRBJ1-1; D is uncertain. The germline V gene has CDR1 SQVTM and CDR2 ANQGSEA. V shed 3 bases and J shed 5 bases, with 13 bases lying between them. The CDR3 has 13 amino acids. The CDR3 region is CSVEGQIGTEAFF. The DNA of the CDR3 is TGCAGCGTTGAGGGCCAAATCGGGACTGAAGCTTTCTTT. Together with reference TRBV29-1 and TRBJ1-1, the CDR3 gives the full variable domain: SAVISQKPSRDICQRGTSLTIQCQVDSQVTMMFWYRQQPGQSLTLIATANQGSEATYESGFVIDKFPISRPNLTFSTLTVSNMSPEDSSIYLCSVEGQIGTEAFFGQGTRLTVV.

The chain employs TRBV29-1 and TRBJ2-1; 10 bases line up with TRBD2. CDR3 length: 15 residues. The germline V gene has CDR1 SQVTM and CDR2 ANQGSEA. J was trimmed by 7 bases and V by 7 bases; bases with no gene match: 13. For the CDR3, the DNA is TGCAGCGCCTGGGTCACTAGCGGGAAGTTGAATGAGCAGTTCTTC. This codes for CSAWVTSGKLNEQFF.

This clonotype was found many times. The rearrangement joins TRBV27 to TRBJ2-1, with a weak D call TRBD2 (6 bases). The CDR3 sequence is 14 residues long. V was pared by 5 bases and J by 8 bases, with 16 bases between. CDR1 MNHEY and CDR2 SMNVEV come from the germline V gene (reference sequence). The DNA of the CDR3 is TGTGCCAGCAGTCCTAGGAGGGCCGGGGATGAGCAGTTCTTC. Protein: CASSPRRAGDEQFF.

V is TRBV3-1 and J is TRBJ2-5, with 9 bases fitting TRBD2. The V gene end was trimmed by 5 bases and the J gene end by 4 bases; junction bases not matched to a gene: 8. The length of the CDR3 is 15 residues. CDR1 and CDR2 (germline): LGHDT, YNNKEL (reference sequence). CDR3 DNA sequence: TGTGCCAGCAGCGCAAGGGGTAGCGGGAGAGAGACCCAGTACTTC. As protein: CASSARGSGRETQYF.

Ten or more counts support this clonotype. CDR3 in DNA: TGTGCCAGCAGTTACTCAGGACAGGGTGCTCAGCCCCAGCATTTT. It is translated as CASSYSGQGAQPQHF. The chain recombines TRBV6-5 with TRBJ1-5; 8 bases map to TRBD1. J lost 6 bases, V lost 0 bases, and 4 bases had no gene match. The CDR3 contains 15 residues. CDR1 is MNHEY, CDR2 SVGAGI, per germline.

This clonotype was observed at least ten times. J is TRBJ2-4 and V is TRBV20-1, with D possibly TRBD2 on 7 matching bases. The CDR3 is made up of 14 amino acids. Germline V gives CDR1 DFQATT, CDR2 SNEGSKA (reference sequence). Trimming shortened V by 0 bases and J by 6 bases, and 12 bases separated the two germline ends. This chain's CDR3 is CSARDRGGPNIQYF. The CDR3 region has the DNA TGCAGTGCTAGAGATCGCGGGGGCCCAAACATTCAGTACTTC.

The chain employs TRBV30 and TRBJ2-7; 13 bases map to TRBD2. CDR1 is GTSNPN, CDR2 SVGIG, per germline (reference sequence). Unmatched junction bases numbered 3, after V lost 4 bases and J lost 3 bases. The CDR3 has 14 amino acids. Here the CDR3 reads CAWTGLAGVYEQYF. CDR3 bases: TGTGCCTGGACAGGACTAGCGGGAGTCTACGAGCAGTACTTC.

This clonotype was observed many times. J is TRBJ1-5 and V is TRBV2; D is ambiguous. V gave up 7 bases and J gave up 1 base, with 8 bases separating them. The germline V gene encodes CDR1 SNHLY and CDR2 FYNNEI. The CDR3 totals 13 residues. The CDR3 sequence is CASKGLSNQPQHF. CDR3 in DNA: TGTGCCAGCAAGGGTTTGAGCAATCAGCCCCAGCATTTT.

Points on this clonotype: A much larger clone sits a single nucleotide away, making a read error possible. The J gene is TRBJ2-5, the V gene TRBV12-3 or TRBV12-4; TRBD1 or TRBD2 may be the D gene (5 bases each). This CDR3 is built from 14 residues. CDR3 DNA sequence: TGTGCCGGCAGTTTTTACGGGGCCCAAGAGACCCAGTACTTC. Translating gives CAGSFYGAQETQYF.

The chain uses TRBV2 and TRBJ2-4; D is perhaps TRBD1 or TRBD2 (5 bases each). The CDR3 consists of 14 residues. Trimming shortened V by 6 bases and J by 6 bases, and 15 bases separated the two germline ends. The germline V gene encodes CDR1 SNHLY and CDR2 FYNNEI. The CDR3 loop reads CASRSGTQRNIQYF. The DNA for the CDR3 is TGTGCCAGCAGGTCCGGGACCCAGAGAAACATTCAGTACTTC. Variable domain in full (rest from reference TRBV2 and TRBJ2-4): EPEVTQTPSHQVTQMGQEVILRCVPISNHLYFYWYRQILGQKVEFLVSFYNNEISEKSEIFDDQFSVERPDGSNFTLKIRSTKLEDSAMYFCASRSGTQRNIQYFGAGTRLSVL.

This clonotype has at least ten counts. The CDR3: CASNPGTAEETQYF. The CDR3, as DNA: TGTGCCAGCAACCCCGGGACGGCGGAAGAGACCCAGTACTTC. The genes are TRBV5-4 and TRBJ2-5; D may correspond to TRBD1 or TRBD2 (5 bases each). CDR1 is SGHNT and CDR2 is YYREEE in the germline V gene (reference sequence). With 6 bases removed from V and 3 bases from J, the gap between germline ends came to 15 bases. The CDR3 has 14 residues.

This clonotype was seen ten or more times. CDR3 sequence: CASSLVEVGYTF. The CDR3, as DNA: TGTGCCAGCAGCTTAGTAGAGGTTGGCTACACCTTC. The chain recombines TRBV7-9 with TRBJ1-2, with no clear D. The CDR3 length is 12 residues. The germline V and J ends were trimmed by 1 base and 7 bases, with 7 bases remaining between them. Germline values: CDR1 SEHNR, CDR2 FQNEAQ (reference sequence).

The chain couples TRBV29-1 to TRBJ1-1; D is possibly TRBD1 (5 bases). The germline CDR1 and CDR2 sequences are SQVTM and ANQGSEA. Trimming shortened V by 4 bases and J by 0 bases, and 12 bases separated the two germline ends. This CDR3 comprises 14 residues. CDR3 nucleotides: TGCAGCGTTGGGTCAGGGAGCCTGAACACTGAAGCTTTCTTT. This codes for CSVGSGSLNTEAFF. The variable domain in full, with the rest retrieved from reference TRBV29-1 and TRBJ1-1, is SAVISQKPSRDICQRGTSLTIQCQVDSQVTMMFWYRQQPGQSLTLIATANQGSEATYESGFVIDKFPISRPNLTFSTLTVSNMSPEDSSIYLCSVGSGSLNTEAFFGQGTRLTVV.

The table lists this clonotype with many counts. The CDR3 sequence: CASRPQGAQSPLHF. In DNA, the CDR3 is TGTGCCAGCAGGCCACAGGGGGCGCAGTCACCCCTCCACTTT. The chain has TRBV7-9 and TRBJ1-6; 9 bases align to TRBD1. The germline V gene encodes CDR1 SEHNR and CDR2 FQNEAQ (reference sequence). Losses at the gene ends were 6 bases for V and 10 bases for J; bases not matched to a gene: 7. This CDR3 has 14 residues.

This clonotype showed up many times. This chain joins TRBV2 and TRBJ1-5, with a tentative D call TRBD1 (5 bases). The V end lost 8 bases, the J end lost 1 base, and 12 bases lay between the germline ends. The germline V gene has CDR1 SNHLY and CDR2 FYNNEI. The CDR3 extends over 14 amino acids. CDR3 sequence reads: CASDRGSSNQPQHF. The CDR3 bases are TGTGCCAGCGATAGGGGCTCAAGCAATCAGCCCCAGCATTTT.

This clonotype was counted between two and nine times. A single base separates this from a much larger clone, so it may be a read error. The chain recombines TRBV12-3 or TRBV12-4 with TRBJ1-1, with D unresolved. Trimming left V 5 bases short and J 7 bases short, with 11 bases between. The CDR3 runs 12 residues. The CDR3 region has the DNA TGTGCCAGCAGTCACGGTGCCTGTGAAGCTTTCTTT. Protein product: CASSHGACEAFF.

This clonotype was detected many times. The chain uses TRBV15 and TRBJ2-5; 7 bases are shared with TRBD1. Germline assignment: CDR1 LNHNV and CDR2 YYDKDF (reference sequence). CDR3 size: 15 residues. V lost 1 base and J lost 4; bases outside the gene matches: 6. CDR3 in amino acids: CATSRGGRQGETQYF. CDR3 coding DNA: TGTGCCACCAGCAGAGGTGGGAGACAGGGAGAGACCCAGTACTTC.

In its sample, this clonotype was seen many times. This chain uses TRBV6-1 with TRBJ1-6; 7 positions agree with TRBD1. V shed 6 bases and J 9 bases; nucleotides not matched to a gene: 11. CDR1 and CDR2 from the germline V gene are MNHNS and SASEGT. The CDR3 extends over 15 amino acids. The CDR3 region has the DNA TGTGCCAGCAGGCGCAAACCGGGACAGCCTTCACCCCTCCACTTT. Protein: CASRRKPGQPSPLHF.

In regard to this clonotype: A far larger clone is off by one base, so a read error is likely. V gene TRBV28 combines with J gene TRBJ2-3; 8 nucleotides agree with TRBD1. The end of the DNA aligns better with TRBJ1-1, so the J call may be wrong. Germline V gene sequence: CDR1 MDHEN, CDR2 SYDVKM. CDR3 size: 14 residues. The CDR3 protein is CASSLLGRGPGAFF. As DNA, the CDR3 is TGTGCCAGCAGCCTATTGGGCAGGGGGCCTGGAGCTTTCTTT.

The J gene is TRBJ1-2, the V gene TRBV27, with 9 bases fitting TRBD1. In germline, CDR1 is MNHEY, CDR2 SMNVEV (reference sequence). There are 17 residues in the CDR3. V lost 3 bases, J lost 0 bases, and 8 bases stayed unmatched. DNA of the CDR3: TGTGCCAGCAGTTTCCTCGGGACAGGGCGCTCTAACTATGGCTACACCTTC. It specifies CASSFLGTGRSNYGYTF.

In its sample, this clonotype was seen many times. This chain connects TRBV7-2 to TRBJ1-5, with D maybe TRBD1 (5 bases). In germline, CDR1 is SGHTA, CDR2 FQGNSA. The CDR3 totals 15 residues. Trimming pared 1 base from V and 4 bases from J, leaving 11 bases between. The CDR3 DNA reads as TGTGCCAGCAGCTTAGGGGGCAGCCAAAATCAGCCCCAGCATTTT. It yields the protein CASSLGGSQNQPQHF.

The sample holds many counts of this clonotype. The chain uses TRBV3-1 and TRBJ2-7; 10 nucleotides match TRBD1. The CDR3 has 15 residues. CDR1 and CDR2 from the germline V gene are LGHDT and YNNKEL (reference sequence). Losses at the gene ends were 3 bases for V and 4 bases for J; bases not matched to a gene: 6. Here the CDR3 DNA reads TGTGCCAGCAGCCACCGTGGGGACAGGGGATACGAGCAGTACTTC. It yields the protein CASSHRGDRGYEQYF.

This clonotype showed up many times. The V gene is TRBV2, the J gene TRBJ2-1; 9 nucleotides align to TRBD1. V dropped 6 bases and J dropped 6; count of bases not matched to a gene: 30. Germline CDR1 and CDR2: SNHLY and FYNNEI. The CDR3 has 22 residues. CDR3: CASSKRGDRGVSARARTNEQFF. The DNA for the CDR3 is TGTGCCAGCAGCAAAAGGGGAGACAGGGGGGTCTCCGCTCGCGCACGGACCAATGAGCAGTTCTTC.

This clonotype was seen repeatedly, ten times or more. The V gene is TRBV14, the J gene TRBJ1-1; D gene uncertain. Trimming took 6 bases from V and 9 from J, leaving 14 bases between them. CDR1 SGHDN and CDR2 FVKESK come from the germline V gene. The length of the CDR3 is 12 residues. Written as DNA, the CDR3 is TGTGCCAGCAGAGGTTTCGGAGATAAAGCTTTCTTT. Translated, it gives CASRGFGDKAFF. The full variable domain, with the rest looked up from reference TRBV14 and TRBJ1-1, is EAGVTQFPSHSVIEKGQTVTLRCDPISGHDNLYWYRRVMGKEIKFLLHFVKESKQDESGMPNNRFLAERTGGTYSTLKVQPAELEDSGVYFCASRGFGDKAFFGQGTRLTVV.

This clonotype was recorded at least ten times. CDR3: CSARLSRSTYEQYF. The DNA for the CDR3 is TGCAGTGCTAGGCTGAGTAGATCTACCTACGAGCAGTACTTC. The J gene is TRBJ2-7, the V gene TRBV20-1; D is uncertain. The germline CDR1 and CDR2 sequences are DFQATT and SNEGSKA (reference sequence). The CDR3 is 14 residues long. The V end was cut by 3 bases, the J end by 2 bases, with 14 bases between.

The CDR3 nucleotides read TGTGCCAGCAGCACCCAAGACAGGCCTAATGAAAAACTGTTTTTT. This sequence encodes CASSTQDRPNEKLFF. The chain is built from TRBV27 and TRBJ1-4, with a tentative D call TRBD1 (6 bases). Between the trimmed V and J ends, which lost 6 bases and 3 bases, there was a span of 14 bases. Per the germline V gene, CDR1 is MNHEY and CDR2 is SMNVEV (reference sequence). The length of the CDR3 is 15 residues. The variable domain in full, with the rest retrieved from reference TRBV27 and TRBJ1-4, is EAQVTQNPRYLITVTGKKLTVTCSQNMNHEYMSWYRQDPGLGLRQIYYSMNVEVTDKGDVPEGYKVSRKEKRNFPLILESPSPNQTSLYFCASSTQDRPNEKLFFGSGTQLSVL.

This clonotype showed up many times. The rearrangement uses TRBV12-3 or TRBV12-4 and TRBJ2-7; 11 bases are shared with TRBD2. V shed 5 bases and J 10 bases; nucleotides not matched to a gene: 10. This CDR3 has 14 residues. CDR3 nucleotides: TGTGCCAGCAGTGAACTAGCGGGAGCCGATGGACAGTACTTC. Translating it yields CASSELAGADGQYF.